This entry lists 21 T cell receptor beta chains sequenced from one sample in a study of T cells in Graves' hyperthyroidism and ophthalmopathy. Using RNA transcripts as the source, TCR beta CDR3 regions were amplified. HTBI primers drove first-round RT-PCR of the TCR CDR3. TCRdb recomputed calls from the multiplex PCR reads with MiXCR, one row per CDR3 protein. The sample carries fewer than 650,000 distinct CDR3 sequences, approximately 15% recorded once. Input material: blood. These receptors were taken from a woman under 30 with Graves' ophthalmopathy.

On this clonotype: This may stem from a read error, because a much larger clone lies one nucleotide away. The chain links TRBV20-1 to TRBJ2-7, with 9 bases that match TRBD1. The CDR3 runs 14 residues. V lost 6 bases and J lost 2; bases outside the gene matches: 8. The V gene's germline CDR1 is DFQATT and CDR2 SNEGSKA (reference sequence). The CDR3 is CSAGPGQGPYEQYF. CDR3 DNA: TGCAGTGCCGGCCCGGGACAGGGACCCTACGAGCAGTACTTC.

This clonotype was counted between two and nine times. Being one base from a much bigger clone, this may be a read error. The chain employs TRBV10-3 and TRBJ2-1; 9 bases align to TRBD2. The V segment lost 3 bases and the J segment 2 bases; nucleotides outside the gene matches: 5. The germline V gene encodes CDR1 ENHRY and CDR2 SYGVKD. The CDR3 extends over 16 amino acids. CDR3 sequence (DNA): TGTGCCATCAGTGAAGGGGCGGGAGGGCCCTACAATGAGCAGTTCTTC. It codes for CAISEGAGGPYNEQFF.

The chain joins TRBV6-1 to TRBJ2-1; TRBD1 matches 11 bases. The CDR3 has 15 residues. The V and J ends lost 7 bases and 4 bases, in that order; junction bases with no gene match: 6. Germline V gene lookup returns CDR1 MNHNS and CDR2 SASEGT. The CDR3 DNA is TGTGCCAGCAAGGATGGACAGGGGGCTTACAATGAGCAGTTCTTC. Encoded protein: CASKDGQGAYNEQFF.

This clonotype was observed once. This chain joins TRBV3-1 and TRBJ1-6, with a weak D call TRBD1 (6 bases). Trimming removed 0 bases at V and 10 bases at J, with 13 bases between. CDR1 is LGHDT, CDR2 YNNKEL, per germline (reference sequence). The CDR3 length is 15 residues. Here the CDR3 reads CASSQEGGAPSPLHF. The CDR3 nucleotides are TGTGCCAGCAGCCAAGAAGGGGGGGCGCCGTCACCCCTCCACTTT.

This clonotype was detected ten times or more. The genes are TRBV7-2 and TRBJ2-3, with D possibly being TRBD2 (5 bases). V lost 6 bases and J 1 base, leaving 17 bases between the germline ends. The V gene's germline CDR1 is SGHTA and CDR2 FQGNSA. The CDR3 is 16 amino acids. CDR3 loop: CASRPLFTRGTDTQYF. The CDR3 DNA is TGTGCCAGCAGGCCGCTTTTCACTAGAGGCACAGATACGCAGTATTTT.

The table lists this clonotype with many counts. The V call is TRBV19, the J call TRBJ1-1; D is uncertain. The V end was cut by 6 bases, the J end by 5 bases, with 16 bases between. CDR3 size: 14 residues. CDR1 LNHDA and CDR2 SQIVND come from the germline V gene (reference sequence). The chain's CDR3 is CASRQRGSSTEAFF. The CDR3 region has the DNA TGTGCCAGTAGACAACGAGGGAGCTCGACTGAAGCTTTCTTT.

This sequence joins TRBV28 and TRBJ2-4; tentative D call: TRBD2 (6 bases). V lost 2 bases and J lost 11, with 16 bases in between. The CDR3 length is 14 residues. CDR1 is MDHEN, CDR2 SYDVKM, per germline. DNA for the CDR3: TGTGCCAGCAGTTTAATTGCTAGCGAAACACTTCAGTACTTC. This codes for CASSLIASETLQYF.

The sample holds many counts of this clonotype. V gene TRBV28 combines with J gene TRBJ1-5; the match to TRBD1 covers 12 bases. CDR3 length equals 17 residues. V trimming: 1 base; J trimming: 4 bases; junction bases outside the gene matches: 5. Germline V gene lookup returns CDR1 MDHEN and CDR2 SYDVKM. This CDR3 reads CASSLLGTGGGNQPQHF. The CDR3 nucleotides read TGTGCCAGCAGTTTATTAGGGACAGGGGGCGGTAATCAGCCCCAGCATTTT.

The table lists this clonotype with many counts. The chain couples TRBV27 to TRBJ2-6; D gene uncertain. V was cut by 6 bases and J by 0 bases, with 15 bases left in between. Germline loops: CDR1 MNHEY, CDR2 SMNVEV (reference sequence). This CDR3 comprises 17 residues. As DNA, the CDR3 is TGTGCCAGCAGGACCGGGCTCCTTCACTCTGGGGCCAACGTCCTGACTTTC. Translating gives CASRTGLLHSGANVLTF. The variable domain in full, completed from reference TRBV27 and TRBJ2-6, reads EAQVTQNPRYLITVTGKKLTVTCSQNMNHEYMSWYRQDPGLGLRQIYYSMNVEVTDKGDVPEGYKVSRKEKRNFPLILESPSPNQTSLYFCASRTGLLHSGANVLTFGAGSRLTVL.

The J gene is TRBJ2-3, the V gene TRBV2; 13 nucleotides agree with TRBD2. The ends lost 9 bases at V and 2 bases at J; junction bases unmatched: 5. This CDR3 region has 15 residues. Germline CDR1 is SNHLY and CDR2 is FYNNEI. CDR3 amino acids: CARETSGRPTDTQYF. CDR3 DNA sequence: TGTGCCAGGGAGACTAGCGGGAGGCCCACAGATACGCAGTATTTT. Drawing the rest from reference TRBV2 and TRBJ2-3, the complete variable domain is EPEVTQTPSHQVTQMGQEVILRCVPISNHLYFYWYRQILGQKVEFLVSFYNNEISEKSEIFDDQFSVERPDGSNFTLKIRSTKLEDSAMYFCARETSGRPTDTQYFGPGTRLTVL.

This clonotype was counted ten times or more. This chain's CDR3 is CASTGIVLAGAQGEQFF. CDR3 coding DNA: TGCGCCAGCACAGGTATTGTACTAGCGGGAGCGCAGGGTGAGCAGTTCTTC. The V and J genes are TRBV10-2 and TRBJ2-1; 11 bases agree with TRBD2. With V trimmed by 7 bases and J by 9 bases, 17 bases remained unmatched. The CDR3 sequence is 17 residues long. Germline lookup yields CDR1 WSHSY and CDR2 SAAADI.

The chain employs TRBV7-9 and TRBJ2-4, with TRBD2 matching 7 bases. Germline lookup yields CDR1 SEHNR and CDR2 FQNEAQ (reference sequence). After removal of 6 bases from V and 0 bases from J, the junction contained 5 bases not matched to a gene. The CDR3 runs to 15 residues. The CDR3 loop is CASSRIAGAKNIQYF. The CDR3 nucleotides are TGTGCCAGCAGTCGAATAGCGGGAGCCAAAAACATTCAGTACTTC.

This clonotype was detected ten times or more. The chain couples TRBV3-1 to TRBJ2-3; the match to TRBD2 covers 11 bases. J gave up 1 base and V 0 bases, and 15 bases lay outside the gene matches. Germline loops: CDR1 LGHDT, CDR2 YNNKEL (reference sequence). The CDR3 covers 21 residues. The CDR3 is CASSQDTGVLAGEEGTDTQYF. DNA of the CDR3: TGTGCCAGCAGCCAAGATACCGGAGTACTAGCGGGAGAGGAGGGCACAGATACGCAGTATTTT.

This clonotype was recorded at least ten times. This chain uses TRBV6-2 or TRBV6-3 with TRBJ2-1; TRBD2 aligns across 10 bases. Germline V gene lookup returns CDR1 MNHEY and CDR2 SVGEGT. V gave up 6 bases and J gave up 9 bases; unmatched junction bases: 8. There are 14 residues in the CDR3. The CDR3 DNA reads as TGTGCCAGCAGGCTAGCGGGAGTGGGCGGTGAGCAGTTCTTC. Amino acid sequence: CASRLAGVGGEQFF.

The J gene is TRBJ2-7, the V gene TRBV29-1; 10 bases agree with TRBD1. Per germline, CDR1 SQVTM and CDR2 ANQGSEA. CDR3 length equals 20 residues. V trimming: 4 bases; J trimming: 2 bases; junction bases outside the gene matches: 23. The CDR3 protein is CSVGQGAAGGPWTGAYEQYF. The CDR3 DNA reads TGCAGCGTTGGACAGGGGGCGGCGGGGGGACCCTGGACAGGAGCCTACGAGCAGTACTTC.

This clonotype was seen only a few times. The rearrangement uses TRBV7-9 and TRBJ2-3; D may correspond to TRBD1 or TRBD2 (6 bases each). The length of the CDR3 is 18 residues. Germline CDR1 reads SEHNR; CDR2 reads FQNEAQ (reference sequence). The ends were cut back, 5 bases at V and 2 bases at J, with 23 bases in the middle. CDR3 DNA sequence: TGTGCCAGCAGCGTAGTCGCCGGGGGCGGCCCTCTCACAGATACGCAGTATTTT. Translated: CASSVVAGGGPLTDTQYF.

Ten or more counts support this clonotype. V gene TRBV24-1 combines with J gene TRBJ2-5; D not certain. V dropped 0 bases and J dropped 0 bases, with 7 bases sitting between them. This CDR3 region has 15 residues. Germline CDR1 reads KGHDR; CDR2 reads SFDVKD. The CDR3 bases are TGTGCCACCAGTGATTTGCTCGGCCACCAAGAGACCCAGTACTTC. Its protein is CATSDLLGHQETQYF.

A few counts support this clonotype. This sequence joins TRBV6-5 and TRBJ2-2; no definite D call. Germline V CDR1 and CDR2: MNHEY, SVGAGI. This CDR3 is built from 13 residues. The V and J ends lost 5 bases and 3 bases respectively, with 7 bases between them. Here the CDR3 reads CASSVPYTGELFF. CDR3 sequence (DNA): TGTGCCAGCAGTGTCCCTTACACCGGGGAGCTGTTTTTT.

Comments on this clonotype: A read error may produce the germline difference seen at one junction end. V is TRBV7-9 and J is TRBJ1-2; TRBD1 aligns across 9 bases. Looked up from germline, CDR1 is SEHNR and CDR2 is FQNEAQ (reference sequence). This CDR3 is 14 amino acids long. In nucleotides, the CDR3 is TGTGCCAGCAGCCCGAGGGACAGGGTAGATGGCCACACCTTC. It codes for CASSPRDRVDGHTF.

This clonotype was seen at least ten times. The chain links TRBV5-1 to TRBJ2-7; TRBD1 agrees at 7 bases. Unmatched junction bases numbered 7, after V lost 5 bases and J lost 2 bases. Per germline, CDR1 SGHRS and CDR2 YFSETQ. The CDR3 length is 14 residues. In DNA form, the CDR3 reads TGCGCCAGCAGGCCTCGGGACAGCCCCTACGAGCAGTACTTC. This translates into CASRPRDSPYEQYF.

V gene TRBV7-2 combines with J gene TRBJ2-7, with TRBD2 matching 9 bases. This CDR3 has 15 amino acids. J gave up 4 bases and V 3 bases, and 7 bases lay outside the gene matches. Germline loops: CDR1 SGHTA, CDR2 FQGNSA. CDR3 loop: CASSFLGSGSYEQYF. The CDR3 DNA reads as TGTGCCAGCAGCTTTCTCGGTAGCGGGAGTTACGAGCAGTACTTC.